The T cell receptor (beta chain) described here comes from a study of yellow fever vaccine responses in identical twins. Study-wide results and limits: Twins reportedly appeared to share part of their vaccine T cell response while keeping part individual.

A single record per CDR3 protein comes from TCRdb applying MiXCR to the RT-PCR reads. Of about 14,000 distinct CDR3 sequences listed, 65% to 85% were seen once; the top ten hold 0.67%. Looked up from germline, CDR1 is KGHSH and CDR2 is LQKENI. V was shortened by 3 bases and J by 1 base, with 9 bases between the two germline ends. The CDR3 length is 14 residues. For this clonotype: The antigen is not known.

The sample consisted of T cells from blood (PBMCs), unsorted or a sorted subset (not recorded which), taken before or after yellow fever vaccination (not recorded which). This TCR derives from a woman under 30 who received the yellow fever vaccine. The chain couples TRBV18 to TRBJ1-1, with D possibly matching TRBD1 (5 bases). CDR3 region: CASSPGRANTEAFF. Written as DNA, the CDR3 is TGTGCCAGCTCACCCGGCAGGGCGAACACTGAAGCTTTCTTT.